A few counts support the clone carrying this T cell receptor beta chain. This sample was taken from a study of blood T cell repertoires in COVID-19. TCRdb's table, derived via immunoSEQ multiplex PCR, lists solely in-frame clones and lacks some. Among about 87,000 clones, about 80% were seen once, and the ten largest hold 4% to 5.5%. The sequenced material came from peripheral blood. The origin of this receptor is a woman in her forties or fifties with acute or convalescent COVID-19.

CDR3 bases: TGCGCCACCCCGACAGGGATTCCCTACGAGCAGTACTTC. This codes for CATPTGIPYEQYF. The chain is built from TRBV10-1 and TRBJ2-7; 7 bases match TRBD1. This CDR3 is 13 amino acids long. V shed 10 bases and J 2 bases; nucleotides not matched to a gene: 8. In germline, CDR1 is WNHNN, CDR2 SYGVQD (reference sequence).